The T cell receptor beta chain described here comes from a study of T cell responses to AZD1222 COVID-19 vaccine. Some clones are missing from TCRdb's copy, which holds only in-frame ones; the method was immunoSEQ multiplex PCR. The repertoire holds about 190,000 clones, with around 86% as singletons. The origin of this receptor is an adult in good health. The source was peripheral blood, collected on day 0 of MenACWY control vaccination.

CDR3 nucleotide sequence: TGTGCCTGGAGTATGACAGCGGGACGCTACAATGAGCAGTTCTTC. Its protein product is CAWSMTAGRYNEQFF. This rearrangement joins TRBV30 to TRBJ2-1; TRBD2 matches at 7 bases. CDR3 length: 15 amino acids. V lost 2 bases and J lost 3; bases outside the gene matches: 7. Germline V gene sequence: CDR1 GTSNPN, CDR2 SVGIG (reference sequence).